The rows below give T cell receptor beta chains drawn from one sample of a study of early T cells in non-severe SARS-CoV-2 infection. TCRdb analysed the 5' RACE reads with MiXCR anew, one entry per CDR3 protein. The sample shows about 80,000 distinct CDR3 sequences, approximately 12% of them seen only once. Sample: whole blood. These receptors were obtained from an adult who was a healthcare worker with PCR-confirmed SARS-CoV-2 infection or an uninfected control (not recorded which). Each CDR3 is given without its conserved first and last residue.

V	length	J	CDR3
TRBV20-1	10	TRBJ1-3	SARSSGNTIY
TRBV7-9	14	TRBJ2-2	ASSLGDSGNPGELF
TRBV18	15	TRBJ2-1	ASSPPSGRQGYNEQF
TRBV3-1	10	TRBJ2-7	AAGTGGYEQY
TRBV29-1	6	TRBJ1-2	SVEDGL
TRBV11-2	14	TRBJ1-2	ASSLAGGVLNYGYT
TRBV18	14	TRBJ2-3	ASSSSGTSGTDTQY
TRBV15	11	TRBJ2-7	ATSIGQNYEQY
TRBV20-1	12	TRBJ2-7	SAGLAGGIGEQY
TRBV28	13	TRBJ2-7	ASSFRPIAGDEQY
TRBV12-3/TRBV12-4	13	TRBJ2-3	ASSPQGYGTDTQY
TRBV29-1	10	TRBJ1-1	SGGRQNTEAF
TRBV27	15	TRBJ2-6	ASSRRDRTSGANVLT
TRBV20-1	13	TRBJ2-6	SARDGASGANVLT
TRBV5-4	11	TRBJ2-3	ASSLPEGDTQY
TRBV7-9	12	TRBJ1-5	ASSPTDSNQPQH
TRBV24-1	11	TRBJ2-1	ATSDPPGDEQF
TRBV5-5	12	TRBJ2-1	ASSLSTAGNEQF
TRBV27	14	TRBJ2-5	ASSHFQRQGEETQY
TRBV27	14	TRBJ2-5	ASRLLGGGRQETQY
TRBV29-1	10	TRBJ2-7	SAMTASYEQY
TRBV11-3	14	TRBJ2-3	ASSPRTSGITDTQY
TRBV5-6	14	TRBJ2-5	ASSLLPWGSQETQY
TRBV15	11	TRBJ2-1	ATSRGLAEEQF
TRBV20-1	11	TRBJ2-3	SETGRQTDTQY
TRBV25-1	13	TRBJ2-6	ASSDWVSGANVLT
TRBV28	12	TRBJ1-1	ASRPGQGDRGAF
TRBV5-1	13	TRBJ2-1	ATSRTGTSINEQF
TRBV3-1	13	TRBJ2-1	ASSLVAGWDNEQF
TRBV20-1	8	TRBJ1-1	SARHHEAF
TRBV15	15	TRBJ1-6	ATSRDLAVARDSPLH
TRBV20-1	10	TRBJ2-7	SAKGQIDEQY
TRBV20-1	10	TRBJ2-3	SADGNEDTQY
TRBV23-1	14	TRBJ2-5	ASSQDPGQPEETQY
TRBV29-1	12	TRBJ2-7	SVGGGAGVREQC
TRBV10-3	13	TRBJ2-7	AIGTGLGSSYEQY
TRBV12-3/TRBV12-4	13	TRBJ1-3	ASSLVPSSGNTIY
TRBV27	10	TRBJ1-6	ASGRASSPLH
TRBV24-1	11	TRBJ1-4	ATSGGHKEKLF